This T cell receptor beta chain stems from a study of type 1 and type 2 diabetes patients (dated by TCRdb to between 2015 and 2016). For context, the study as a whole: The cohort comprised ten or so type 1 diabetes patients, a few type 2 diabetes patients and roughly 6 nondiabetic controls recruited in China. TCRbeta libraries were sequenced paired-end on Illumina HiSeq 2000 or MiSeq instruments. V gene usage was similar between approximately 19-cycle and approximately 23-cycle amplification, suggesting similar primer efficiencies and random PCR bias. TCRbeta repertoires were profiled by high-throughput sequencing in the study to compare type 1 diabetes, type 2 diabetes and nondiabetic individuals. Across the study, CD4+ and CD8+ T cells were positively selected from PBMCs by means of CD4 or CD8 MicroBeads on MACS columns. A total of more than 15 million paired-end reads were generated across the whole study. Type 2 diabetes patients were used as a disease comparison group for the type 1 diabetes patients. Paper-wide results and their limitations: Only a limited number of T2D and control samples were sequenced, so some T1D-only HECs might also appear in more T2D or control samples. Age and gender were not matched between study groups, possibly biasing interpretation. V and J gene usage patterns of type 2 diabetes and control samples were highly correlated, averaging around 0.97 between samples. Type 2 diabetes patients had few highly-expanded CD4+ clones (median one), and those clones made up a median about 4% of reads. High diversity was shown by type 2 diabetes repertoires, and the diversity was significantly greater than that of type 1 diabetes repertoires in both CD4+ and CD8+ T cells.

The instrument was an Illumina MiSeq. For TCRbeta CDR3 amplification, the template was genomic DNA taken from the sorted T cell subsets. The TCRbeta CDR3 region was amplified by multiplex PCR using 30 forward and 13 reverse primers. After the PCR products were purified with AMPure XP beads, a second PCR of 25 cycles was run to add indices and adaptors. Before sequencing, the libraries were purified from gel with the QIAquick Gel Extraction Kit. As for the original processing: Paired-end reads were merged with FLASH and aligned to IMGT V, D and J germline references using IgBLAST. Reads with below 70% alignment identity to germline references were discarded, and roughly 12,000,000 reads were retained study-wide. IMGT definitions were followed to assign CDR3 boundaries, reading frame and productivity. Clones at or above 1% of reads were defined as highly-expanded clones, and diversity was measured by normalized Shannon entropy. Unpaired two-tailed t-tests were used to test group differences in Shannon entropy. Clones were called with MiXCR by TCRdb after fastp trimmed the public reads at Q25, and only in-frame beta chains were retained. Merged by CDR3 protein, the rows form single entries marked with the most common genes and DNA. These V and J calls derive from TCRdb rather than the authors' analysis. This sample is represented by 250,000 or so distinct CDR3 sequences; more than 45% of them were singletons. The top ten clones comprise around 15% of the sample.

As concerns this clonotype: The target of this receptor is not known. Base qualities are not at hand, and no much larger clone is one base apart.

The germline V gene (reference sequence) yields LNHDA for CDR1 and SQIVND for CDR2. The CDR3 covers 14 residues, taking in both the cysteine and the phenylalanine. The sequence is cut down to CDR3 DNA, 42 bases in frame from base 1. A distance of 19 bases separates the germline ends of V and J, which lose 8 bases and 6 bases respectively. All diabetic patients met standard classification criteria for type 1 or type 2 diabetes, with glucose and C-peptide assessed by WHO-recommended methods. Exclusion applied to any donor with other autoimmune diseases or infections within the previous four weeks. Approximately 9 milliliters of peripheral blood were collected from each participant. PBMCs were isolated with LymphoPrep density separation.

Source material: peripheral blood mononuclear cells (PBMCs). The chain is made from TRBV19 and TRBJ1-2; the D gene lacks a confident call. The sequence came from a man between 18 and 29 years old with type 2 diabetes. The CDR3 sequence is CASRNGPLRDGYTF. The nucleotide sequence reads TGTGCCAGTCGAAACGGACCCCTTCGGGATGGCTACACCTTC.